The clone carrying this TCR beta chain was recorded many times. What it binds is not known. This entry comes from a study of early T cells in non-severe SARS-CoV-2 infection. Study at large: Unsorted whole-blood RNA was sequenced in bulk, leaving chains unpaired. Study conclusions and caveats: The VDJdb matching leaned toward anti-spike CD8 responses and overlooked private and CD4 specificities.

Unique molecular identifiers were affixed to single, distinct cDNA molecules. Via MiXCR, TCRdb re-called the 5' RACE reads, giving one row per CDR3 protein. Here the sample spans 45,000 to 55,000 distinct CDR3 sequences, roughly 6.5% being singletons. The V gene lost 8 bases and the J gene lost 0 bases, with 5 bases spanning the gap. This CDR3 comprises 13 residues. The clonotype comes from an adult who was a healthcare worker with PCR-confirmed SARS-CoV-2 infection or an uninfected control (not recorded which). The sequences come from whole blood, collected at baseline. This chain joins TRBV12-3 or TRBV12-4 and TRBJ2-6; D not resolved. CDR3 DNA sequence: TGTGCCAGCGGGGACTCTGGGGCCAACGTCCTGACTTTC. As protein: CASGDSGANVLTF.